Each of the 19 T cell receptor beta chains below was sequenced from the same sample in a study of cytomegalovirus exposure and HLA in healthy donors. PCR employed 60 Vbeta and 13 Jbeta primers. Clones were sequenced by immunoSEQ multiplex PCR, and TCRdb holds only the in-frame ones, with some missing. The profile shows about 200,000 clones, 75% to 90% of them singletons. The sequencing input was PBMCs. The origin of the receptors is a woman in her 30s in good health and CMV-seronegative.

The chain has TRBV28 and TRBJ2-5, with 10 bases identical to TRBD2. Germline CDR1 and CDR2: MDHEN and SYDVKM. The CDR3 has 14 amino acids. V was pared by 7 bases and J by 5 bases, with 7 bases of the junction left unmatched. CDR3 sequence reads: CASTSGGGLETQYF. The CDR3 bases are TGTGCCAGCACGAGCGGGGGGGGACTCGAGACCCAGTACTTC.

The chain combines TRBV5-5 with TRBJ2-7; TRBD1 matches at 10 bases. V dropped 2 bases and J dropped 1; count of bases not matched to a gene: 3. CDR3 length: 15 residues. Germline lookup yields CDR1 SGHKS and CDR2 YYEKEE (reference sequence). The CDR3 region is CASSLWDRGSYEQYF. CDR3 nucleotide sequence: TGTGCCAGCAGCTTATGGGACAGGGGTTCCTACGAGCAGTACTTC.

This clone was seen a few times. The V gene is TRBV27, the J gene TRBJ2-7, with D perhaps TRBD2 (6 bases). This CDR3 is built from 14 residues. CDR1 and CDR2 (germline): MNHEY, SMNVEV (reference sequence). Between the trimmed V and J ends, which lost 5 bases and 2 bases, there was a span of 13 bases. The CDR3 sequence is CASSVGGGTYEQYF. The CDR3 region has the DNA TGTGCCAGCAGTGTCGGCGGAGGGACCTACGAGCAGTACTTC.

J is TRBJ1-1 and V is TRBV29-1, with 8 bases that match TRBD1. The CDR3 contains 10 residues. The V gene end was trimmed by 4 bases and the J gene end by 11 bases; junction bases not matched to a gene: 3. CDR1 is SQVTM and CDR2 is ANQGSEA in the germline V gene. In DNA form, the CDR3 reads TGCAGCGTTGGGACAGGGCGCGCTTTCTTT. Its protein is CSVGTGRAFF.

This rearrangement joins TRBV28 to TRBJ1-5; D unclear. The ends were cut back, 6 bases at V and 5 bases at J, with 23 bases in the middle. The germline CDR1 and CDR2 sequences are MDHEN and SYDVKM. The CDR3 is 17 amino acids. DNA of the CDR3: TGTGCCAGCAGGGTCCGTAGCGCACCCCTGTTGGATCAGCCCCAGCATTTT. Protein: CASRVRSAPLLDQPQHF.

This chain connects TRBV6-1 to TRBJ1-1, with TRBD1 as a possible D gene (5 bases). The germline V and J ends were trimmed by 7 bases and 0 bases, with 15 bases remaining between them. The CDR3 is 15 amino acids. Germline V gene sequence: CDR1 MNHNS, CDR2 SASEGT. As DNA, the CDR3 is TGTGCCAGCATCTCCGGAGGGGCGGTGAACACTGAAGCTTTCTTT. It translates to CASISGGAVNTEAFF.

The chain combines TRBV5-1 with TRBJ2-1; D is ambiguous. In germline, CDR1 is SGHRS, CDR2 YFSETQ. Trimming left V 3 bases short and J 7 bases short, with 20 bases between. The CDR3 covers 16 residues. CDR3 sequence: CASSSWAARPPNEQFF. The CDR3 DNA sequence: TGCGCCAGCAGCTCCTGGGCAGCCCGCCCCCCGAATGAGCAGTTCTTC.

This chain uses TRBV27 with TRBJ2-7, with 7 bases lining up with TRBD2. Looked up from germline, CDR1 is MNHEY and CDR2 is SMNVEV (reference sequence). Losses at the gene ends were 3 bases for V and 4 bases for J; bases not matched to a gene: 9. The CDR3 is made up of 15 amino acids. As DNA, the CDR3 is TGTGCCAGCAGTTTGGCAGGGACGGGACTATACGAGCAGTACTTC. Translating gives CASSLAGTGLYEQYF.

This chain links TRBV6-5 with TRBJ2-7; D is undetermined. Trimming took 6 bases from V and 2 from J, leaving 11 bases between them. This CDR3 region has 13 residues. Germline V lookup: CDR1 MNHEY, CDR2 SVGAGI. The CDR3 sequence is CASSTDGTYEQYF. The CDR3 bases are TGTGCCAGCAGCACAGACGGAACCTACGAGCAGTACTTC.

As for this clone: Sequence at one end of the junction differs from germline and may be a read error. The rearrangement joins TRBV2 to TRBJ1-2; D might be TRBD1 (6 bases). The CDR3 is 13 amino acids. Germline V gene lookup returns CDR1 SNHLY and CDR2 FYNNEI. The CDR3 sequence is CVSSSDQGRSYTF. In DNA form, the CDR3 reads TGTGTCAGCAGCTCCGACCAGGGGCGAAGCTACACCTTC. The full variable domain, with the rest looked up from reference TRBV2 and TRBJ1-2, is EPEVTQTPSHQVTQMGQEVILRCVPISNHLYFYWYRQILGQKVEFLVSFYNNEISEKSEIFDDQFSVERPDGSNFTLKIRSTKLEDSAMYFCVSSSDQGRSYTFGSGTRLTVV.

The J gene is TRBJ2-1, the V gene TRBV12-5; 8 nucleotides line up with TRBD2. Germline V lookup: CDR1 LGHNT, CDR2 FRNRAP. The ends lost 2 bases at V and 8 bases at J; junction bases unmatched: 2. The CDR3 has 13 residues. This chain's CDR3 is CASGLSAGDEQFF. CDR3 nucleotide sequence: TGTGCTAGTGGTTTGTCAGCGGGAGATGAGCAGTTCTTC.

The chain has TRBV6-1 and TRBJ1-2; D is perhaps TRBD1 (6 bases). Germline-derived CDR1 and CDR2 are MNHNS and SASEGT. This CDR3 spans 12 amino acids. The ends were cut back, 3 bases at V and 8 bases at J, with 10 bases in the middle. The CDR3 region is CASSDRGGGYTF. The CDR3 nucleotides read TGTGCCAGCAGTGATAGAGGGGGAGGCTACACCTTC.

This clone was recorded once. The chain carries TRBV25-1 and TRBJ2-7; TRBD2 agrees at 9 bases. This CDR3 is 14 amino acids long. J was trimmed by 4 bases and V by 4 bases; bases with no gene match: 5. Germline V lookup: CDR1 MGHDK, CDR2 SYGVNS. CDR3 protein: CASSGSRGGYEQYF. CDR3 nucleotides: TGTGCCAGCAGTGGATCGCGGGGGGGGTACGAGCAGTACTTC.

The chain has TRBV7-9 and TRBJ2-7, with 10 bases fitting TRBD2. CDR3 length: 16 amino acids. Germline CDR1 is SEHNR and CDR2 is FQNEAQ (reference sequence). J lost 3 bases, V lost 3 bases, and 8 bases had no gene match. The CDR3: CASSFSGTSVFYEQYF. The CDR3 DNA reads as TGTGCCAGCAGCTTCTCAGGGACTAGCGTCTTCTACGAGCAGTACTTC.

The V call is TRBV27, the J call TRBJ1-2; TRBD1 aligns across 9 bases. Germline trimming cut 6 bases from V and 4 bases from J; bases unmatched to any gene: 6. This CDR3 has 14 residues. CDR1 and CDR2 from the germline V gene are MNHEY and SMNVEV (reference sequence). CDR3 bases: TGTGCCAGCAGATCTACGGGACAGGGCTATGGCTACACCTTC. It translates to CASRSTGQGYGYTF.

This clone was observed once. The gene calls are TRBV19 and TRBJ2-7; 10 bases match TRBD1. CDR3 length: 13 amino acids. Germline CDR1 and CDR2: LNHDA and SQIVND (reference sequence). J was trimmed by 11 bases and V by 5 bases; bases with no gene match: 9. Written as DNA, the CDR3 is TGTGCCAGTAGTCTTCGGACAGGGGGTCTGAAGTACTTC. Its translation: CASSLRTGGLKYF.

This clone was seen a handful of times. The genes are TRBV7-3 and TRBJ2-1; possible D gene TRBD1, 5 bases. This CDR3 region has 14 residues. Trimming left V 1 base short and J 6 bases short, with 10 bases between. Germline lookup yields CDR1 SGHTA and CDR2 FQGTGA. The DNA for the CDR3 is TGTGCCAGCAGCTTAAGGAGTGGGGCCAATGAGCAGTTCTTC. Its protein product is CASSLRSGANEQFF.

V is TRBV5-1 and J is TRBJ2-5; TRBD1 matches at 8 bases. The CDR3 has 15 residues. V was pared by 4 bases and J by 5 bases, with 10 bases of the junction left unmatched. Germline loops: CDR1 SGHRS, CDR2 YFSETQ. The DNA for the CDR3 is TGCGCCAGCAGCCGCACACAGGGGGTAGGGGAGACCCAGTACTTC. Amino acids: CASSRTQGVGETQYF.

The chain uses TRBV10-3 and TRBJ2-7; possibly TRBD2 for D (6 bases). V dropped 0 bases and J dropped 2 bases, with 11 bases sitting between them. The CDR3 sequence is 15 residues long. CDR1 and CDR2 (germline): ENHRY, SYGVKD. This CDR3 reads CAISESEGIAYEQYF. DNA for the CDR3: TGTGCCATCAGTGAGTCGGAGGGCATAGCCTACGAGCAGTACTTC.